The 28 T cell receptor beta chains below come from one sample, sequenced in a study of blood T cell repertoires in COVID-19 (TCRdb year 2020). The library was produced with the immunoSEQ multiplex PCR assay. TCRdb holds this immuneACCESS table with in-frame rearrangements only. Some clones are missing; in checked studies, unresolved V genes explain under half, and the rest has no known cause. This sample comprises about 170,000 clones, under 85% of them detected only once. Of the sample, about 1.2% is held by the ten largest clones. The material sequenced was peripheral blood. These receptors originate from a man between 60 and 70 years old who had recovered from COVID-19.

The CDR3 reads CASSTGLQPDTQYF. The CDR3 DNA reads TGTGCCAGCAGCACGGGACTTCAACCAGATACGCAGTATTTT. The chain links TRBV11-3 to TRBJ2-3; D might be TRBD2 (6 bases). The V end was cut by 5 bases, the J end by 4 bases, with 13 bases between. The germline CDR1 and CDR2 sequences are SGHNT and YENEEA. The CDR3 loop spans 14 amino acids.

The chain employs TRBV21-1 and TRBJ2-3; the table gives TRBD2 as D, unverified against the DNA. TRBV21-1 is recorded as a pseudogene. The CDR3 loop spans 16 amino acids. The DNA of the CDR3 is TGTGCCAGCAGCAAATGGCGGACTAGCCCTATGGGTACGCAGTATTTT. Amino acids: CASSKWRTSPMGTQYF.

This chain connects TRBV21-1 to TRBJ2-1; the table's D call TRBD1 went unverified against the DNA. TRBV21-1 has pseudogene status. The CDR3 is 16 amino acids. In nucleotides, the CDR3 is TGTGCCAGCAGCAATGTGGGGGCAGGGGGTGGCACTGAGCAGTTCTTC. It encodes CASSNVGAGGGTEQFF.

This rearrangement joins TRBV24-1 to TRBJ1-2; TRBD1 matches 9 bases. Trimming cost V 3 bases and J 6 bases; bases outside gene matches: 10. The CDR3 extends over 16 amino acids. Per germline, CDR1 KGHDR and CDR2 SFDVKD. CDR3 protein: CATSDRHRGRMDGYTF. Written as DNA, the CDR3 is TGTGCCACCAGTGATAGACACAGGGGGCGGATGGATGGCTACACCTTC.

This chain joins TRBV7-3 and TRBJ1-2; D may be TRBD1 (5 bases). The CDR3 is made up of 15 amino acids. V gave up 4 bases and J gave up 6 bases, with 18 bases separating them. CDR1 and CDR2 (germline): SGHTA, FQGTGA. The chain's CDR3 is CASSSPGGGGDGYTF. CDR3 in DNA: TGTGCCAGCAGCTCCCCCGGGGGGGGAGGTGATGGCTACACCTTC.

In its sample, this clone was seen once. The chain joins TRBV27 to TRBJ1-1; 9 bases are a match to TRBD1. The CDR3 totals 13 residues. In germline, CDR1 is MNHEY, CDR2 SMNVEV (reference sequence). The V segment lost 4 bases and the J segment 4 bases; nucleotides outside the gene matches: 1. The CDR3 region has the DNA TGTGCCAGCAGTTCGACAGGGGGCACTGAAGCTTTCTTT. Translating it yields CASSSTGGTEAFF.

The chain uses TRBV5-4 and TRBJ2-2, with 7 bases matching TRBD1. V was pared by 3 bases and J by 0 bases, with 2 bases of the junction left unmatched. The CDR3 runs 15 residues. The germline V gene encodes CDR1 SGHNT and CDR2 YYREEE (reference sequence). CDR3 DNA: TGTGCCAGCAGCTCCCAGGGGGCGAACACCGGGGAGCTGTTTTTT. Translated: CASSSQGANTGELFF.

The chain couples TRBV27 to TRBJ2-7; D is undetermined. From germline, CDR1 is MNHEY and CDR2 SMNVEV (reference sequence). This CDR3 is built from 14 residues. V was trimmed by 3 bases and J by 2 bases, leaving 11 bases between them. CDR3 loop: CASSFTQDPYEQYF. CDR3 in DNA: TGTGCCAGCAGTTTCACGCAGGATCCCTACGAGCAGTACTTC.

This clone has more than one count but fewer than ten. The V and J genes are TRBV3-1 (or the pseudogene TRBV3-2) and TRBJ2-5, with TRBD2 as a possible D gene (5 bases). The CDR3 runs to 13 residues. In germline, CDR1 is LGHDT, CDR2 YNNKEL (reference sequence). V lost 0 bases, J lost 8 bases, and 10 bases lay in between. CDR3 sequence (DNA): TGTGCCAGCAGCCAAGATCGGGATTTTACCCAGTACTTC. This gives the protein CASSQDRDFTQYF.

This clone was seen only once. V gene TRBV7-9 combines with J gene TRBJ2-1, with D perhaps matching TRBD2 (7 bases). V gave up 6 bases and J gave up 4 bases, with 19 bases separating them. Germline CDR1 is SEHNR and CDR2 is FQNEAQ (reference sequence). This CDR3 comprises 16 residues. The CDR3 is CASRRGGGGSYNEQFF. The CDR3 nucleotides read TGTGCCAGCAGACGGGGTGGCGGGGGCAGTTACAATGAGCAGTTCTTC.

This clone has a single count. The rearrangement joins TRBV6-5 to TRBJ1-1; TRBD1 matches at 12 bases. This CDR3 is 14 amino acids long. V lost 6 bases and J lost 10; bases outside the gene matches: 9. Germline V CDR1 and CDR2: MNHEY, SVGAGI. In DNA, the CDR3 is TGTGCCAGCAGGCGCTCCGGGACAGGGGGCTTAGCTTTCTTT. Translation: CASRRSGTGGLAFF.

V is TRBV5-8 and J is TRBJ2-7; 7 bases fit TRBD1. Germline-derived CDR1 and CDR2 are SGHTS and YDEGEE. The CDR3 loop spans 14 amino acids. V trimming: 1 base; J trimming: 7 bases; junction bases outside the gene matches: 8. CDR3 sequence reads: CASSLKGGGIEQYF. As DNA, the CDR3 is TGTGCCAGCAGCTTGAAAGGGGGCGGAATTGAGCAGTACTTC.

The chain joins TRBV29-1 to TRBJ2-7, with 7 bases fitting TRBD1. The germline gives CDR1 SQVTM, CDR2 ANQGSEA. This CDR3 region has 15 residues. V shed 3 bases and J 4 bases; nucleotides not matched to a gene: 12. The CDR3 loop reads CSVERGGTEQYEQYF. The CDR3 region has the DNA TGCAGCGTTGAGAGAGGTGGGACAGAGCAATACGAGCAGTACTTC.

The chain joins TRBV5-6 to TRBJ1-1, with 7 bases identical to TRBD1. The CDR3 covers 11 residues. Looked up from germline, CDR1 is SGHDT and CDR2 is YYEEEE. V lost 5 bases to trimming and J lost 7 bases; unmatched junction nucleotides: 2. The CDR3 sequence: CASSGTVEAFF. The CDR3 region has the DNA TGTGCCAGCAGTGGGACAGTTGAAGCTTTCTTT.

This sequence joins TRBV18 and TRBJ2-1; perhaps TRBD1 as D (5 bases). Germline lookup yields CDR1 KGHSH and CDR2 LQKENI. The CDR3 has 15 amino acids. The V end was cut by 6 bases, the J end by 5 bases, with 17 bases between. The chain's CDR3 is CASSPGRQLHNEQFF. In DNA form, the CDR3 reads TGTGCCAGCTCTCCCGGACGACAGCTACACAATGAGCAGTTCTTC.

The V gene is TRBV10-3, the J gene TRBJ1-1, with a weak D call TRBD1 (5 bases). This CDR3 comprises 14 residues. V lost 0 bases to trimming and J lost 6 bases, with 11 bases between them. The V gene's germline CDR1 is ENHRY and CDR2 SYGVKD. CDR3 region: CAISESARDSEAFF. CDR3 in DNA: TGTGCCATCAGTGAGTCGGCCAGGGACTCTGAAGCTTTCTTT.

The V and J genes are TRBV6-5 and TRBJ1-1; D not certain. The length of the CDR3 is 14 residues. The germline gives CDR1 MNHEY, CDR2 SVGAGI. The germline V and J ends were trimmed by 0 bases and 7 bases, with 12 bases remaining between them. CDR3 coding DNA: TGTGCCAGCAGTTACTCGGGCCTGGTCAGTGAAGCTTTCTTT. Its protein is CASSYSGLVSEAFF.

This clone was seen a few times. V is TRBV6-2 or TRBV6-3 and J is TRBJ2-1, with 12 bases identical to TRBD2. Germline CDR1 is MNHEY and CDR2 is SVGEGT. The CDR3 is 17 amino acids. V shed 5 bases, J shed 0 bases, and the junction held 5 bases outside the gene matches. CDR3 sequence: CASSTGLAGISYNEQFF. The CDR3, as DNA: TGTGCCAGCAGTACAGGACTAGCGGGGATCTCCTACAATGAGCAGTTCTTC.

V usage is TRBV11-1 and J usage is TRBJ2-3; 11 bases align to TRBD1. The CDR3 covers 15 residues. J was trimmed by 3 bases and V by 5 bases; bases with no gene match: 4. Germline loops: CDR1 SGHAT, CDR2 FQDESV (reference sequence). CDR3 in amino acids: CASSPGTGGTDTQYF. CDR3 bases: TGTGCCAGCAGCCCCGGGACAGGGGGAACAGATACGCAGTATTTT.

V usage is TRBV5-6 and J usage is TRBJ2-5, with 8 bases fitting TRBD2. Germline CDR1 SGHDT, CDR2 YYEEEE. J lost 2 bases, V lost 6 bases, and 9 bases had no gene match. The CDR3 covers 15 residues. CDR3 sequence: CASTSGGLDQETQYF. The CDR3 DNA reads TGTGCCAGCACCTCGGGGGGGCTAGATCAAGAGACCCAGTACTTC.

The rearrangement uses TRBV4-2 and TRBJ2-2; 8 bases are a match to TRBD1. CDR3 length: 15 residues. The germline V gene has CDR1 LGHNA and CDR2 YNFKEQ. V was pared by 3 bases and J by 1 base, with 1 base of the junction left unmatched. The CDR3 loop is CASSQGQENTGELFF. Here the CDR3 DNA reads TGTGCCAGCAGCCAGGGACAGGAGAACACCGGGGAGCTGTTTTTT.

The V gene is TRBV7-6, the J gene TRBJ2-1; 10 bases line up with TRBD2. V gave up 5 bases and J gave up 4 bases; unmatched junction bases: 8. The CDR3 has 16 residues. CDR1 is SGHVS, CDR2 FNYEAQ, per germline. Here the CDR3 DNA reads TGTGCCAGCAGCCCCCTTAGCGGGGGGAATTACAATGAGCAGTTCTTC. This encodes CASSPLSGGNYNEQFF.

The chain has TRBV7-9 and TRBJ2-2; 7 nucleotides line up with TRBD1. CDR1 and CDR2 from the germline V gene are SEHNR and FQNEAQ (reference sequence). V shed 2 bases and J 4 bases; nucleotides not matched to a gene: 1. The CDR3 spans 14 residues. The CDR3 region is CASSLQGVTGELFF. The DNA of the CDR3 is TGTGCCAGCAGCTTACAGGGGGTCACCGGGGAGCTGTTTTTT.

This chain connects TRBV7-6 to TRBJ1-1; maybe TRBD1 (6 bases). V lost 5 bases and J lost 7, with 26 bases in between. Germline V gene sequence: CDR1 SGHVS, CDR2 FNYEAQ. This CDR3 is built from 17 residues. The CDR3 DNA reads as TGTGCCAGCAGCAAGTCAACAGGGAGGGTCGGGGCCATTGAAGCTTTCTTT. Protein sequence: CASSKSTGRVGAIEAFF.

This sequence joins TRBV7-8 and TRBJ2-7; unclear D gene. The CDR3 is 13 residues long. Per the germline V gene, CDR1 is SGHVS and CDR2 is FQNEAQ. V was pared by 5 bases and J by 4 bases, with 12 bases between. For the CDR3, the DNA is TGTGCCAGCAGCCGTGCCCTCCAGTACGAGCAGTACTTC. It is translated as CASSRALQYEQYF. Full variable domain (rest looked up from reference TRBV7-8 and TRBJ2-7): GAGVSQSPRYKVAKRGQDVALRCDPISGHVSLFWYQQALGQGPEFLTYFQNEAQLDKSGLPSDRFFAERPEGSVSTLKIQRTQQEDSAVYLCASSRALQYEQYFGPGTRLTVT.

V is TRBV25-1 and J is TRBJ1-5; D gene unclear. The CDR3 has 14 residues. Germline CDR1 MGHDK, CDR2 SYGVNS. V was clipped by 4 bases and J by 3 bases, with 10 bases between them. The CDR3: CASSGPGFNQPQHF. In DNA form, the CDR3 reads TGTGCCAGCAGTGGACCAGGTTTCAATCAGCCCCAGCATTTT.

The chain joins TRBV18 to TRBJ1-2; D may be TRBD1 (5 bases). Between the trimmed V and J ends, which lost 3 bases and 4 bases, there was a span of 18 bases. The CDR3 spans 16 residues. Germline V gives CDR1 KGHSH, CDR2 LQKENI. This CDR3 is CASSPSLGARSYGYTF. The CDR3 bases are TGTGCCAGCTCACCTTCCTTAGGGGCCCGTTCCTATGGCTACACCTTC.

This chain connects TRBV19 to TRBJ2-1; TRBD2 matches 7 bases. Germline CDR1 reads LNHDA; CDR2 reads SQIVND (reference sequence). The V and J ends lost 3 bases and 4 bases, in that order; junction bases with no gene match: 9. This CDR3 region has 16 residues. The CDR3 loop is CASSISAGRTYNEQFF. CDR3 nucleotide sequence: TGTGCCAGTAGTATCTCAGCGGGGCGCACTTACAATGAGCAGTTCTTC.